This is a list of T cell receptor beta chains from one sample in a study of chronic HIV infection and antiretroviral therapy. MiXCR, applied by TCRdb to the 5' RACE reads, yields one record per CDR3 protein. The sample contains around 30,000 distinct CDR3 sequences, more than 7.5% of which appear only once. The sample was peripheral blood. Receptors were obtained from an adult who had HIV and had not received antiretroviral therapy, or was an uninfected healthy control (not recorded which). Each CDR3 is given with its conserved first and last residue. Each record gives: V gene, clone size, D gene, J gene, CDR3 protein, CDR3 DNA. The D gene is left open where the match is weak. Clone size is stated in some rows and not others, as once, few, many or a class when expanded.

>TRBV4-2|NA|TRBD1|TRBJ1-1
CASSQGVDRGKRDTEAFF
TGTGCCAGCAGCCAAGGGGTGGACAGGGGGAAGAGGGACACTGAAGCTTTCTTT
>TRBV20-1|once|TRBD2|TRBJ2-1
CSARLPGLAGGAHNEQFF
TGCAGTGCTAGACTTCCAGGACTAGCGGGGGGGGCCCACAATGAGCAGTTCTTC
>TRBV7-2|many|NA|TRBJ2-7
CASSSWGSYEQYF
TGTGCCAGCAGCTCTTGGGGCTCGTACGAGCAGTACTTC
>TRBV28|NA|NA|TRBJ1-1
CASSGGGAPEAFF
TGTGCCAGCAGTGGGGGAGGGGCCCCTGAAGCTTTCTTT
>TRBV20-1|many|NA|TRBJ1-3
CSASPDSYSGNTIYF
TGCAGTGCTTCCCCGGACAGCTACTCTGGAAACACCATATATTTT
>TRBV27|many|NA|TRBJ1-1
CASSLASMNTEAFF
TGTGCCAGCAGTTTAGCCAGCATGAACACTGAAGCTTTCTTT
>TRBV5-5|many|NA|TRBJ2-7
CASSPRDGVWAGSEQYF
TGTGCCAGCAGCCCAAGGGACGGAGTTTGGGCGGGCTCCGAGCAGTACTTC
>TRBV27|many|NA|TRBJ2-7
CASSPGGRLREQYF
TGTGCCAGCAGTCCCGGGGGCAGGCTTCGGGAGCAGTACTTC
>TRBV4-3|many|NA|TRBJ1-4
CASSQVRREGLSRASPNEKLFF
TGCGCCAGCAGCCAAGTCCGCAGGGAAGGTCTGTCCCGGGCCTCCCCGAATGAAAAACTGTTTTTT
>TRBV7-6|few|TRBD1|TRBJ2-2
CASSTTGGGGELFF
TGTGCCAGCAGCACCACAGGGGGCGGTGGGGAGCTGTTTTTT
>TRBV6-4|NA|TRBD2|TRBJ2-1
CASSELGGEGNEQFF
TGTGCCAGCAGTGAATTGGGAGGGGAGGGGAATGAGCAGTTCTTC
>TRBV29-1|NA|TRBD1|TRBJ1-1
CSGNRGLNTEAFF
TGCAGCGGTAACAGGGGGCTGAACACTGAAGCTTTCTTT
>TRBV7-2|many|TRBD1|TRBJ2-1
CASSSGTGAYNEQFF
TGTGCCAGCAGCTCCGGGACAGGAGCCTACAATGAGCAGTTCTTC
>TRBV5-1|many|TRBD1|TRBJ2-2
CASSLGTGVGTGELFF
TGCGCCAGCAGCTTGGGGACAGGGGTCGGGACCGGGGAGCTGTTTTTT